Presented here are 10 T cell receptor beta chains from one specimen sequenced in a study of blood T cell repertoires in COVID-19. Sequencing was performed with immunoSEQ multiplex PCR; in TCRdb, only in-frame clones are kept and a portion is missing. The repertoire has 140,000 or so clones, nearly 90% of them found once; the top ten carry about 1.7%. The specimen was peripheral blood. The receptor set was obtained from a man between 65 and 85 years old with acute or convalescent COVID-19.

CDR3 nucleotides: TGTGCCAGCAGTTTGGGACTAGCGGGGGAGCAGTTCTTC. Translation: CASSLGLAGEQFF. V usage is TRBV27 and J usage is TRBJ2-1; 13 nucleotides line up with TRBD2. The CDR3 length is 13 residues. Trimming removed 3 bases from V and 10 bases from J; junction bases left unmatched: 0. Germline-derived CDR1 and CDR2 are MNHEY and SMNVEV (reference sequence).

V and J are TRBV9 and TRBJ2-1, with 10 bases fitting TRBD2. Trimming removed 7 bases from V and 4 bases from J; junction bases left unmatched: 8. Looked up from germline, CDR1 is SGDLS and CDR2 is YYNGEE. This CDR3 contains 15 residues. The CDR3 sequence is CASARTSGTYNEQFF. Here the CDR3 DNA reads TGTGCCAGCGCCCGAACTAGCGGGACTTACAATGAGCAGTTCTTC.

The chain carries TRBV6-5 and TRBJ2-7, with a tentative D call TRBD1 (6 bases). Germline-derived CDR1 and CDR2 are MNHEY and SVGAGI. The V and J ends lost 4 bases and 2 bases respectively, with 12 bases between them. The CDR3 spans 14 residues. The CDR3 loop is CASSSRQATYEQYF. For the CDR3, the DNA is TGTGCCAGCAGTTCCAGACAGGCCACCTACGAGCAGTACTTC.

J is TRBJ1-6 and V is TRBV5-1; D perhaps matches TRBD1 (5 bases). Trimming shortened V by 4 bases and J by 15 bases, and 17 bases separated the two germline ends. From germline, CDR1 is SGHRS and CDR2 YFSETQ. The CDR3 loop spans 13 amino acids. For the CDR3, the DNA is TGCGCCAGCAGCGTTGGGGCTCAGGGCCACCTCCACTTT. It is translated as CASSVGAQGHLHF.

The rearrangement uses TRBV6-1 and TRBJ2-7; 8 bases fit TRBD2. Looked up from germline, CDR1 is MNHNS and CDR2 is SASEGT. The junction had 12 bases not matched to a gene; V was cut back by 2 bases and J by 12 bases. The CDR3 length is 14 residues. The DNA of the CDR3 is TGTGCCAGCAGTGAATCTGGACAGCCGGGACTAGGGTACTTC. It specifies CASSESGQPGLGYF.

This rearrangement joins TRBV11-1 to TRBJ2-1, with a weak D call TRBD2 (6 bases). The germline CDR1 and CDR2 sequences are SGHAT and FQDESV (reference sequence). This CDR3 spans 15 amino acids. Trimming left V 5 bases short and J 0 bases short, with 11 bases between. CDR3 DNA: TGTGCCAGCAGCCCCGGGACTCTCTCCTACAATGAGCAGTTCTTC. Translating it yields CASSPGTLSYNEQFF.

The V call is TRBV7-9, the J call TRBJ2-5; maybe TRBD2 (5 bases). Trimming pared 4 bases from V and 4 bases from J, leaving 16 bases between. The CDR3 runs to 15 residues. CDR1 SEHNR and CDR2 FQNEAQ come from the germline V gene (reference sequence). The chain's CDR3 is CASSSGSVAGETQYF. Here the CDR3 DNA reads TGTGCCAGCAGCTCCGGATCGGTTGCGGGAGAGACCCAGTACTTC.

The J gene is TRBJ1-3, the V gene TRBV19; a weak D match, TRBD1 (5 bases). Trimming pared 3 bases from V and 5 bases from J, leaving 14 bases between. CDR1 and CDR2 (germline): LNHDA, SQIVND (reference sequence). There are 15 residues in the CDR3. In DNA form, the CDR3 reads TGTGCCAGTAGTATCTCGACAGCTCAACGAAACACCATATATTTT. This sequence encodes CASSISTAQRNTIYF.

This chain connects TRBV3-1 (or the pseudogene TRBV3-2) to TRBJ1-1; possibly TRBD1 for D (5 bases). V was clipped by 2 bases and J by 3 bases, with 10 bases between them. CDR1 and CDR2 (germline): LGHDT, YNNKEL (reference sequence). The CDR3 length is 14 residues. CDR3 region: CASSQRGGDTEAFF. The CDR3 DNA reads TGTGCCAGCAGCCAAAGGGGAGGGGACACTGAAGCTTTCTTT.

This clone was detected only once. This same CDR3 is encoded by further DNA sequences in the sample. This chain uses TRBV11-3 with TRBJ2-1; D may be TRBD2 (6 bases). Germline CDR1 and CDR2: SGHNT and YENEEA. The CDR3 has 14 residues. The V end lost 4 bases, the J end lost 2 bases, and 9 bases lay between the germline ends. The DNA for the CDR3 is TGTGCCAGCAGCTCGGGACTCGCCTACAATGAGCAGTTCTTC. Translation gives CASSSGLAYNEQFF.